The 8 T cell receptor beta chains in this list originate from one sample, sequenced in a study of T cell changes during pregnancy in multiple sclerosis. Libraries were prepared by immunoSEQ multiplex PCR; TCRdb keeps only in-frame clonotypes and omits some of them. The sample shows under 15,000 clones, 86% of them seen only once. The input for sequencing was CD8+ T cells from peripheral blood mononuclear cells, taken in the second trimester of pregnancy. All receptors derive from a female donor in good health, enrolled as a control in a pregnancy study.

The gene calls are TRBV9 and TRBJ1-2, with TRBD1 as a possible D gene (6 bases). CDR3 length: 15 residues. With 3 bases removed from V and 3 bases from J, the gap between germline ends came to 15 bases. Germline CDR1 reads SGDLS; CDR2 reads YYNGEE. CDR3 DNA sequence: TGTGCCAGCAGCGCCGACGGACAGCCTTACTATGGCTACACCTTC. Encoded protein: CASSADGQPYYGYTF.

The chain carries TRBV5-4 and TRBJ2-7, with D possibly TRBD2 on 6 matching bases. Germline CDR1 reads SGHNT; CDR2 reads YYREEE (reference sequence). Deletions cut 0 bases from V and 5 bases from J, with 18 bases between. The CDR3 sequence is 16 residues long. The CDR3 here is CASSLGGVWGLDEQYF. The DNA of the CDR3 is TGTGCCAGCAGCTTGGGGGGGGTCTGGGGCCTAGACGAGCAGTACTTC.

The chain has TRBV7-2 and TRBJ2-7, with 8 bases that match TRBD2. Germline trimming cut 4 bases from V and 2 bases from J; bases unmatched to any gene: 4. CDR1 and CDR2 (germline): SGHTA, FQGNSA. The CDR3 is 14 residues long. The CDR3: CASSSSGGPYEQYF. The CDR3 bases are TGTGCCAGCAGCTCTTCGGGGGGGCCCTACGAGCAGTACTTC. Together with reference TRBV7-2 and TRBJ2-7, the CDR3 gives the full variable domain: GAGVSQSPSNKVTEKGKDVELRCDPISGHTALYWYRQSLGQGLEFLIYFQGNSAPDKSGLPSDRFSAERTGGSVSTLTIQRTQQEDSAVYLCASSSSGGPYEQYFGPGTRLTVT.

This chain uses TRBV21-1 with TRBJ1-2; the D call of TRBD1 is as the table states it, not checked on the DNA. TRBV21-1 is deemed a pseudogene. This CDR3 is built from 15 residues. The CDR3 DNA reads TGTTTTCCGGTCGGTGTTGGGGGCTGGGGGTATGGCTACACCTTC. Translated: CFPVGVGGWGYGYTF.

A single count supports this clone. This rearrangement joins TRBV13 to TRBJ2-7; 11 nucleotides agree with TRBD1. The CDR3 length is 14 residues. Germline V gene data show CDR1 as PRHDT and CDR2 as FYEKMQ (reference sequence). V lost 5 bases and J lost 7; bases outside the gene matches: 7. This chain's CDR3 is CASSPGTGGLEQYF. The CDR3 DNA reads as TGTGCCAGCAGCCCGGGGACAGGGGGTCTGGAGCAGTACTTC.

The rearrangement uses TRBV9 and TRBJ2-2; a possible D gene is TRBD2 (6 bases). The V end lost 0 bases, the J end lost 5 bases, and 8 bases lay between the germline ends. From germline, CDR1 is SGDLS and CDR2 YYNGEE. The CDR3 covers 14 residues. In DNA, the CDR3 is TGTGCCAGCAGCGTAGGAGGAGGGACCGGGGAGCTGTTTTTT. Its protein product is CASSVGGGTGELFF.

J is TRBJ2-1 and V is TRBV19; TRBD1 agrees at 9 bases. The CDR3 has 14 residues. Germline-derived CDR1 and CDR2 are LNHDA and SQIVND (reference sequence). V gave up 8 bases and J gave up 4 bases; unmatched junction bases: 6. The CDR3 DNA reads TGTGCCAGTTCCTGGACAGGGGAGTACAATGAGCAGTTCTTC. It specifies CASSWTGEYNEQFF. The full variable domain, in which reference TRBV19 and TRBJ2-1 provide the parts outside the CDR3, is DGGITQSPKYLFRKEGQNVTLSCEQNLNHDAMYWYRQDPGQGLRLIYYSQIVNDFQKGDIAEGYSVSREKKESFPLTVTSAQKNPTAFYLCASSWTGEYNEQFFGPGTRLTVL.

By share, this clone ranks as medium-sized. DNA of the CDR3: TGTGCCAGCAGCCAATCGACAGGGGGGCCAGATACGCAGTATTTT. Its translation is CASSQSTGGPDTQYF. The gene calls are TRBV4-2 and TRBJ2-3; 9 bases line up with TRBD1. The CDR3 spans 15 residues. The V segment lost 2 bases and the J segment 4 bases; nucleotides outside the gene matches: 4. Germline-derived CDR1 and CDR2 are LGHNA and YNFKEQ.